This TCR beta chain was identified during a study of OX40 agonist ivuxolimab in advanced cancers. Study as a whole: A history of anti-PD-1, anti-PD-L1 or anti-CTLA-4 therapy was acceptable, and 40% to 45% had some.

The study's findings and limits: Averaged across samples, CD8+ T cells carried more expanded clones than CD4+ did. At 0.1 to 3.0 mg/kg, clonal expansion of CD4+ and CD8+ blood T cells had occurred by week 6.

Patients with autoimmune history or systemic immunosuppression were excluded. Germline V gene lookup returns CDR1 SGHDT and CDR2 YYEEEE. The CDR3 runs 15 residues. Trimming took off 1 base at V and 4 bases at J, with 14 bases between the two ends. Judged by abundance, this clone is medium-sized. Its matching antigen is unknown. TCRdb's copy holds only in-frame clones and misses some; the assay was immunoSEQ multiplex PCR. The sample includes approximately 11,000 clones, 74% seen only once; the top ten take over 30%. The receptor was derived from an adult with an advanced solid tumor such as melanoma, head and neck, liver or kidney cancer. The sequences come from CD4+ or CD8+ T cells sorted from blood, collected in a trial of the OX40 agonist ivuxolimab. The chain uses TRBV5-6 and TRBJ1-2; TRBD1 might be the D (5 bases). The CDR3 region is CASSLSGGAFYGYTF. CDR3 bases: TGTGCCAGCAGCTTGTCGGGGGGTGCCTTCTATGGCTACACCTTC.